This TCR beta chain was profiled in a study of spatial heterogeneity in lung cancer. Germline V gene sequence: CDR1 MNHEY, CDR2 SMNVEV (reference sequence). CDR3 size: 15 residues. Time point of the sample: sample taken at primary tumor resection. Untreated early-stage non-small cell lung cancer patients, 70 to 85 in total, were the donors. Without sorting, whole RNA was sequenced from tumor, nontumor lung or frozen PBMC. This clonotype was observed many times. One junction end disagrees with the germline gene, perhaps due to a read error. On each TCR cDNA molecule, a unique molecular identifier was present. MiXCR was run by TCRdb on the 5' RACE reads, yielding one entry per CDR3 protein. The sample has under 3,000 distinct CDR3 sequences, 1.9% seen once.

Sequencing was performed on normal lung tissue next to the tumor, taken at surgery. This clonotype originated in a male donor with early-stage non-small cell lung cancer. The rearrangement links TRBV27 to TRBJ1-5; a possible D gene is TRBD1 (5 bases). CDR3 in DNA: TGTGTCAGCAGAAGGGCAGGGATTGACAATCAGCCCCAGCATTTT. Amino acids: CVSRRAGIDNQPQHF.